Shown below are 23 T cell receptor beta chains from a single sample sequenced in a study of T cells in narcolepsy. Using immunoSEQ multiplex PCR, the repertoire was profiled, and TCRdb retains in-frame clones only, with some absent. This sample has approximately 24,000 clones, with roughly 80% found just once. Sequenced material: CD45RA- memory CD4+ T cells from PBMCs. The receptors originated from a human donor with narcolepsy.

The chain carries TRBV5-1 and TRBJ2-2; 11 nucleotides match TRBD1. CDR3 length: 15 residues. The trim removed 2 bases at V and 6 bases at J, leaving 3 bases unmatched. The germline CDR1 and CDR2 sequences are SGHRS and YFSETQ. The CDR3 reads CASSFEGQGAGELFF. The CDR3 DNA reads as TGCGCCAGCAGCTTCGAGGGACAGGGGGCCGGGGAGCTGTTTTTT.

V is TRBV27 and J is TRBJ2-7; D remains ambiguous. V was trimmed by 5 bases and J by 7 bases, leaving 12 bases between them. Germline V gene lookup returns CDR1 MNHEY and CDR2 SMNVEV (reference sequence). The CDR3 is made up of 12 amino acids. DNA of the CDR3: TGTGCCAGCAGTGGGTGGGAAGGGGAGCAGTACTTC. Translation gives CASSGWEGEQYF.

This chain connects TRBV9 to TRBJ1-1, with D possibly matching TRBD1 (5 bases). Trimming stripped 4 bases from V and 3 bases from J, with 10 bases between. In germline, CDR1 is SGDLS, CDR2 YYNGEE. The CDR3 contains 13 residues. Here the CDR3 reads CASSWTGDTEAFF. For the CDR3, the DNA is TGTGCCAGCAGCTGGACGGGGGACACTGAAGCTTTCTTT.

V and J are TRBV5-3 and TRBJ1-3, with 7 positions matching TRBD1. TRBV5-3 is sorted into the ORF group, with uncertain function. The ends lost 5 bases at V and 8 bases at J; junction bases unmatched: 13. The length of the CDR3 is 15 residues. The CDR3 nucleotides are TGTGCCAGAAGATCAACCGGGACAGATGGGGACACCATATATTTT. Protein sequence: CARRSTGTDGDTIYF.

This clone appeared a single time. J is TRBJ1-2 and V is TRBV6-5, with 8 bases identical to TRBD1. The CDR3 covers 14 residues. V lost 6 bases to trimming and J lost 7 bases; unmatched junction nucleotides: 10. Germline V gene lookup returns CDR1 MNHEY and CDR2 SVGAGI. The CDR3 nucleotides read TGTGCCAGCAGATCAGGGGGCGGACTACGTGGCTACACCTTC. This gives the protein CASRSGGGLRGYTF.

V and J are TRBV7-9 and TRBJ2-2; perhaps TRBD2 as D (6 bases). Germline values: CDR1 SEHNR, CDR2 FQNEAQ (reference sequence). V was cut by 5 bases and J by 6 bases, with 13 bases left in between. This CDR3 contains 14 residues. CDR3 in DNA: TGTGCCAGCAGCAAGGAGGGTAGGGCCGGGGAGCTGTTTTTT. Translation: CASSKEGRAGELFF.

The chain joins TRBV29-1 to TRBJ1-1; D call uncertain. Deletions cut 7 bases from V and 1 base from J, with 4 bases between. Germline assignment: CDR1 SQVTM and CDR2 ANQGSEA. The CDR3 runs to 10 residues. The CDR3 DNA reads TGCAGCGCTAGGAACACTGAAGCTTTCTTT. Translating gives CSARNTEAFF.

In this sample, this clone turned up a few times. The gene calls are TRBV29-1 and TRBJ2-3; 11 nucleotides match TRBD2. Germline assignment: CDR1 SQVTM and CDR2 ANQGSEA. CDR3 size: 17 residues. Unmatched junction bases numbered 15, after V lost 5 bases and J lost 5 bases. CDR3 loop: CSVYNPRLAGNLDTQYF. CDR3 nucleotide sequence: TGCAGCGTTTACAACCCCCGACTAGCGGGGAATCTAGATACGCAGTATTTT.

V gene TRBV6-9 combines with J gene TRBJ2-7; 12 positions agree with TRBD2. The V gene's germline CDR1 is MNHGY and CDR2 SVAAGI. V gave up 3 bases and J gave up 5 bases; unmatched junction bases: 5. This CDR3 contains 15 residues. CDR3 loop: CASSYTTSGRNEQYF. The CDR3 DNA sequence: TGTGCCAGCAGTTACACAACTAGCGGGAGGAACGAGCAGTACTTC.

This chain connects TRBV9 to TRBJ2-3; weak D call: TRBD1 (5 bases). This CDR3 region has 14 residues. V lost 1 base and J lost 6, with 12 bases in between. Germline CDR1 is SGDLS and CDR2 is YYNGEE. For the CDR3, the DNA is TGTGCCAGCAGCGTACAGGGTCTGACGGATACGCAGTATTTT. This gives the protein CASSVQGLTDTQYF.

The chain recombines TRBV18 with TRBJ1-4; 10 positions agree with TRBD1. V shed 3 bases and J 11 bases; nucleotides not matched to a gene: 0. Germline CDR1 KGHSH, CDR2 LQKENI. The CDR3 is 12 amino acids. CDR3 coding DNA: TGTGCCAGCTCACCGACAGGGGGCAAACTGTTTTTT. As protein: CASSPTGGKLFF. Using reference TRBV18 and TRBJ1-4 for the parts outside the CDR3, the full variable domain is NAGVMQNPRHLVRRRGQEARLRCSPMKGHSHVYWYRQLPEEGLKFMVYLQKENIIDESGMPKERFSAEFPKEGPSILRIQQVVRGDSAAYFCASSPTGGKLFFGSGTQLSVL.

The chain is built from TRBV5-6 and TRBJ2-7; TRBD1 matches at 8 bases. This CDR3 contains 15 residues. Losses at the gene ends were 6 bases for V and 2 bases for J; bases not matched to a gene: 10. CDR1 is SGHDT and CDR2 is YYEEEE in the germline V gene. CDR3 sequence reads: CASTPPGTGTYEQYF. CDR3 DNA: TGTGCCAGCACCCCCCCCGGGACAGGTACCTACGAGCAGTACTTC.

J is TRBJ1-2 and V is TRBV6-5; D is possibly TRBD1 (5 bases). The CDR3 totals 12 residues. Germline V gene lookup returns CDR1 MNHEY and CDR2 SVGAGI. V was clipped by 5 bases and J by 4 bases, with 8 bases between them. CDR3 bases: TGTGCCAGCAGTAAGGGGTCCTATGGCTACACCTTC. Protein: CASSKGSYGYTF.

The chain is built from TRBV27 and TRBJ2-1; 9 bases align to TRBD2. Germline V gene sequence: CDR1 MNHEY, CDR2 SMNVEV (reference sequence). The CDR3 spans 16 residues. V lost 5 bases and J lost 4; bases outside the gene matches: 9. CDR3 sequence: CASSLEGLAGYNEQFF. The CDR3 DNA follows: TGTGCCAGCAGTCTAGAGGGGCTAGCGGGATACAATGAGCAGTTCTTC.

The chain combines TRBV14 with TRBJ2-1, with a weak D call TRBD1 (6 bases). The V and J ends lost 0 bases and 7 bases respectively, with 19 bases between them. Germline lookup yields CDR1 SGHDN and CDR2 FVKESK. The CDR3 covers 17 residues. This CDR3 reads CASSQEAQDRGTNEQFF. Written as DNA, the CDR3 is TGTGCCAGCAGCCAAGAGGCGCAGGACAGAGGTACAAATGAGCAGTTCTTC.

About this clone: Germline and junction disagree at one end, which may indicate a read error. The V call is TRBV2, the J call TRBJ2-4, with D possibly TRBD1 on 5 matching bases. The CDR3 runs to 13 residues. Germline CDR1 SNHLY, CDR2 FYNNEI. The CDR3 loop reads CASRGVAENIQYF. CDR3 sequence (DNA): TGTGCCAGCAGAGGGGTAGCCGAAAACATTCAGTACTTC.

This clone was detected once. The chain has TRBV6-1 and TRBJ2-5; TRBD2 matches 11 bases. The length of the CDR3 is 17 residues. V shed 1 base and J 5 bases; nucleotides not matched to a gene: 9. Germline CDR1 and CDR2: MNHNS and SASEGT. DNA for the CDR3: TGTGCCAGCAGTGAAGTGTTTAGCGGGAGGGCCGCGGAGACCCAGTACTTC. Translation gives CASSEVFSGRAAETQYF.

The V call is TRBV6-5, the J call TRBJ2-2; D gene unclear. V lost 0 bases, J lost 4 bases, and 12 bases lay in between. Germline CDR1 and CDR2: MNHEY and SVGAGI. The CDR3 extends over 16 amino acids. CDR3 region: CASSYSSQRRTGELFF. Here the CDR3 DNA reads TGTGCCAGCAGTTACTCTTCCCAGCGACGCACCGGGGAGCTGTTTTTT.

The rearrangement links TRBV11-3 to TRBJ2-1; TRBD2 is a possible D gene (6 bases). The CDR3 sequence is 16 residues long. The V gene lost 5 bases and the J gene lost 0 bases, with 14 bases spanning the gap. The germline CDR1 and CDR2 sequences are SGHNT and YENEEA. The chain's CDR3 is CASSRGLSSSYNEQFF. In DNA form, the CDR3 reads TGTGCCAGCAGCAGGGGACTGTCGAGCTCCTACAATGAGCAGTTCTTC.

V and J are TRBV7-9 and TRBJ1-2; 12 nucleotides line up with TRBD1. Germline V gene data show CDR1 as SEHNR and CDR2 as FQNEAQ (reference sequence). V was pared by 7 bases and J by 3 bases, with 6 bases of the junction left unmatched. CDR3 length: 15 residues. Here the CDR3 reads CASTPGDRGHYGYTF. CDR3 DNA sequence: TGTGCCAGCACCCCGGGGGACAGGGGGCACTATGGCTACACCTTC.

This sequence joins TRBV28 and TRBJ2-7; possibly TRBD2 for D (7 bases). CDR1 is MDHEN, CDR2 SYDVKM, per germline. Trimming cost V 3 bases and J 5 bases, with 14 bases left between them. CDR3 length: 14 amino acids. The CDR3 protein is CASSLAGARDEQYF. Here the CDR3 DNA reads TGTGCCAGCAGTTTGGCGGGGGCGCGGGACGAGCAGTACTTC.

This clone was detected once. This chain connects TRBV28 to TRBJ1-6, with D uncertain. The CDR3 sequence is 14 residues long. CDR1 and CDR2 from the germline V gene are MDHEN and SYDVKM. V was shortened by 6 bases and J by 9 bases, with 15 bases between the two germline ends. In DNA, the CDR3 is TGTGCCAGCAGCGCTGACGGATCCTTTTCACCCCTCCACTTT. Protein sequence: CASSADGSFSPLHF.

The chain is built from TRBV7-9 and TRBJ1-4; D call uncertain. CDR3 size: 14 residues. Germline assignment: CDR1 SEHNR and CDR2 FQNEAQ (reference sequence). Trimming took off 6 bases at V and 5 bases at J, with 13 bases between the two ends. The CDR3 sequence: CASSTLAENEKLFF. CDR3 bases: TGTGCCAGCAGTACTCTCGCGGAAAATGAAAAACTGTTTTTT.